This T cell receptor (beta chain) was found in a study of T cell responses to AZD1222 COVID-19 vaccine (dated by TCRdb to 2020 to 2022). Regarding the study in general: Because spike-specific TCR depth and breadth did not differ between the two schedules, AZD1222 recipients who got a second dose at roughly 4 weeks were pooled with those who got a second dose at roughly 12 weeks. TCR sequencing was performed for 230 to 250 trial participants, of whom roughly 200 were given two doses of AZD1222 and some 26 were given two doses of MenACWY control vaccine. Trial participants were enrolled by age into 18-55, 56-69 and 70-plus year subgroups, with around 150, 28 and 57 TCR-sequenced participants respectively. The study at large found these results: Reportedly, close to half of the unique spike-specific TCRs recognized epitopes lying outside the regions that are mutated in the B.1.351 and B.1.1.7 variants. After two AZD1222 doses, both the breadth and the depth of spike-specific TCRs were significantly higher than at day 0 and than in MenACWY recipients. Participants were mostly white British, with more females than males. The authors suggested clonal diversity may have been underestimated. No day 14 peak-response samples were available, so repertoires were characterized only after the peak T cell response. The 56-69-year group was small, and its depth increase did not reach significance, likely because of low power. Conclusions about previously exposed vaccinees are limited, since just five or six AZD1222 recipients were seropositive for SARS-CoV-2 at baseline. CD4 TCRs associated with the vaccine covered the entire spike protein, and the dominant responses were in regions 160-218 and 743-854.

V is pared back by 0 bases and J by 11 bases, with 5 bases lying between the germline termini. The CDR3 numbers 11 residues from cysteine through phenylalanine. Solely the CDR3 DNA is kept, with 33 bases framed from the first base. CDR1 and CDR2 are read off the germline V gene as KGHDR and SFDVKD. For this clone: The antigen it recognizes is unknown. The sample holds no much larger clone one base away, and base qualities are not on file.

What this sample's time point label stands for: baseline before first vaccination. Vaccinee samples came from UK trials COV001 and COV002, including a single-blind randomized controlled phase 2/3 trial of AZD1222 (ChAdOx1 nCoV-19) in healthy adults. For TCRbeta chain sequencing, PBMC samples from trial participants were taken at day 0 and at day 28 after the second dose. The CDR3 regions of human TCRbeta chains were analyzed by immunosequencing. On the authors' methods: TCRs in the repertoires were matched against a reference library of SARS-CoV-2-specific TCRs that had been generated with the MIRA antigen-specificity platform. Breadth was defined as the fraction of unique TCRs that were SARS-CoV-2-associated. Depth was defined as the fraction of total T cells that were SARS-CoV-2-associated. Using the MIRA data, each spike-specific TCR was assigned both to the spike region to which the TCR was reactive and to a CD4 or CD8 class. Log10-transformed breadth and depth values were compared by one-way ANOVA with Sidak's multiple comparisons tests. Held by TCRdb, this immuneACCESS table contains in-frame sequences only and omits some clones. Under half of the omission traces to an unresolved V gene where checked; the cause of the rest is unknown. V, J and clone size reflect that table, while D and trimming were determined from the DNA. Here the sample has around 110,000 clones; more than 85% occur a single time. 7.5% to 8% of the sample belongs to the ten largest clones.

The sample consisted of peripheral blood, taken on day 0 of AZD1222 vaccination. The clonotype comes from an adult in good health. In this chain, TRBV24-1 is recombined with TRBJ2-3; the D gene cannot be resolved reliably. The CDR3 loop reads CATSDLWGQYF. The sequenced DNA: TGTGCCACCAGTGATTTGTGGGGGCAGTATTTT.